These T cell receptor beta chains were read from a single sample in a study of response to subunit inactivated influenza vaccine. TCRdb called the RT-PCR reads again in MiXCR, with one record for every CDR3 protein. The sample consists of roughly 170,000 distinct CDR3 sequences, 7.5% to 10% of them appearing once. Sequenced material: non-naive T cells sorted from PBMCs, taken on the day of vaccination. Source of these receptors: a man in his forties or fifties who received an inactivated influenza vaccine. The CDR3 runs from the conserved cysteine through the conserved F or W. The D gene is left open where the match is weak. The listing skips clone size in some rows; elsewhere it reads once, few, many or a size class.

v_gene	abundance	d_gene	j_gene	CDR3aa	CDR3nt
TRBV4-1	NA	TRBD1	TRBJ2-5	CASSQDRDSKRPQYF	TGCGCCAGCAGCCAAGATAGGGACAGCAAGAGACCCCAGTACTTC
TRBV7-2	NA	NA	TRBJ2-7	CASSSGPLYEQYF	TGTGCCAGCAGCTCGGGGCCGCTCTACGAGCAGTACTTC
TRBV20-1	NA	TRBD1	TRBJ2-2	CSARDPRTGNTGELFF	TGCAGTGCTAGAGATCCCAGGACAGGGAACACCGGGGAGCTGTTTTTT
TRBV29-1	many	NA	TRBJ1-2	CSVVGRTNYGYTF	TGCAGCGTTGTGGGCAGGACTAACTATGGCTACACCTTC
TRBV11-3	NA	NA	TRBJ2-2	CASSLEGGVTGELFF	TGTGCCAGCAGCTTAGAGGGAGGTGTCACCGGGGAGCTGTTTTTT
TRBV7-8	NA	TRBD1	TRBJ2-3	CASSLRGTDTDTQYF	TGTGCCAGCAGCTTGAGGGGGACAGACACAGATACGCAGTATTTT
TRBV27	NA	NA	TRBJ1-6	CASSEQNSPLHF	TGTGCCAGCAGTGAACAGAATTCACCCCTCCACTTT
TRBV6-2/TRBV6-3	few	TRBD2	TRBJ2-4	CASSYSIDRPSGGAKNIQYF	TGTGCCAGCAGTTACTCGATTGATCGGCCTAGCGGAGGAGCCAAAAACATTCAGTACTTC
TRBV24-1	NA	NA	TRBJ2-1	CATSGPGQGRLAADNEQFF	TGTGCCACCAGTGGTCCGGGACAGGGGAGACTAGCGGCCGACAATGAGCAGTTCTTC
TRBV10-3	NA	NA	TRBJ1-5	CAIRPDSYSNQPQHF	TGTGCCATCAGACCCGACAGCTATAGCAATCAGCCCCAGCATTTT
TRBV5-1	many	TRBD1	TRBJ2-6	CASSLTGGDTGANVLTF	TGCGCCAGCAGCTTGACAGGGGGCGATACTGGGGCCAACGTCCTGACTTTC
TRBV3-1	many	NA	TRBJ2-7	CASSSTGRYPSYEQYF	TGTGCCAGCAGCTCCACAGGGCGCTATCCCTCCTACGAGCAGTACTTC
TRBV5-5	many	NA	TRBJ2-7	CASSLATTYEQYF	TGTGCCAGCAGCTTAGCGACTACCTACGAGCAGTACTTC
TRBV3-1	NA	NA	TRBJ1-1	CAFCFGRQKTYMNTEAFF	TGTGCCTTCTGTTTTGGTAGACAGAAAACTTACATGAACACTGAAGCTTTCTTT
TRBV27	few	NA	TRBJ2-1	CASSLYGGGYNEQFF	TGTGCCAGCAGTTTATACGGTGGGGGTTACAATGAGCAGTTCTTC
TRBV6-1	few	NA	TRBJ2-7	CASSEPRRYEQYF	TGTGCCAGCAGTGAACCCCGGCGCTACGAGCAGTACTTC
TRBV28	many	TRBD1	TRBJ2-7	CASNSYWGGQGAYEQYF	TGTGCCAGCAACAGTTATTGGGGGGGACAGGGGGCTTACGAGCAGTACTTC
TRBV30	few	NA	TRBJ1-2	CAWSTGGSGANYGYTF	TGTGCCTGGAGCACCGGGGGCAGCGGAGCTAACTATGGCTACACCTTC
TRBV4-2	few	NA	TRBJ2-2	CASSRNQETANTGELFF	TGTGCCAGCAGCCGGAATCAAGAGACTGCTAACACCGGGGAGCTGTTTTTT
TRBV5-6	many	NA	TRBJ2-3	CASSLGVSDTQYF	TGTGCCAGCAGCTTGGGAGTTTCAGATACGCAGTATTTT
TRBV27	few	NA	TRBJ1-2	CASSWRVGNGYTF	TGTGCCAGCAGTTGGCGCGTAGGGAATGGCTACACCTTC
TRBV7-2	many	NA	TRBJ1-1	CASRLFGAEAFF	TGTGCCAGCAGACTATTCGGGGCTGAAGCTTTCTTT
TRBV5-1	many	NA	TRBJ2-3	CASSPGRVLDTQYF	TGCGCCAGCAGCCCTGGCAGGGTCCTTGATACGCAGTATTTT
TRBV4-1	few	NA	TRBJ2-3	CASSHTADDTQYF	TGCGCCAGCAGCCACACGGCTGACGATACGCAGTATTTT
TRBV4-3	NA	NA	TRBJ2-2	CASSQTRLGNTGELFF	TGCGCCAGCAGCCAAACAAGGTTGGGGAACACCGGGGAGCTGTTTTTT
TRBV6-2/TRBV6-3	many	NA	TRBJ2-2	CASSTDRVDSGTGELFF	TGTGCCAGCAGTACCGACAGGGTGGATAGCGGTACCGGGGAGCTGTTTTTT
TRBV7-2	few	NA	TRBJ1-2	CASSLTRRDPGGYTF	TGTGCCAGCAGCTTAACCCGTCGAGACCCGGGGGGCTACACCTTC
TRBV10-3	many	NA	TRBJ2-1	CAISESTGRSYNEQFF	TGTGCCATCAGTGAGTCGACGGGTCGATCCTACAATGAGCAGTTCTTC
TRBV30	many	NA	TRBJ1-2	CAWSATQGWGYTF	TGTGCCTGGAGCGCCACACAGGGTTGGGGCTACACCTTC
TRBV27	many	TRBD2	TRBJ2-1	CASSPILLAGSNEQFF	TGTGCCAGCAGTCCGATACTACTAGCGGGCTCCAATGAGCAGTTCTTC
TRBV7-8	few	TRBD1	TRBJ2-7	CASSSWTGGTYEQYF	TGTGCCAGCAGCTCATGGACAGGGGGCACCTACGAGCAGTACTTC
TRBV5-1	few	NA	TRBJ1-5	CASSEGLHENQPQHF	TGCGCCAGCAGCGAGGGACTCCACGAGAATCAGCCCCAGCATTTT
TRBV6-1	NA	NA	TRBJ2-5	CASSGQHQETQYF	TGTGCCAGCAGTGGACAGCACCAAGAGACCCAGTACTTC
TRBV20-1	few	TRBD2	TRBJ2-1	CSASRPSGGSYNEQFF	TGCAGTGCTAGCAGGCCTAGCGGAGGCTCCTACAATGAGCAGTTCTTC
TRBV3-1	few	NA	TRBJ2-5	CASSQRWGAQETQYF	TGTGCCAGCAGCCAAAGATGGGGGGCGCAGGAGACCCAGTACTTC
TRBV9	few	NA	TRBJ2-3	CASSRSELGTQYF	TGTGCCAGCAGCCGATCCGAGTTAGGTACGCAGTATTTT
TRBV29-1	many	NA	TRBJ1-5	CSVGQFNQPQHF	TGCAGCGTCGGACAGTTCAATCAGCCCCAGCATTTT
TRBV30	few	TRBD2	TRBJ2-7	CAWSGLAGVPYF	TGTGCCTGGTCGGGACTAGCGGGAGTTCCGTACTTC
TRBV28	many	TRBD2	TRBJ2-5	CASSLSFLAGGQETQYF	TGTGCCAGCAGTTTATCCTTTCTAGCGGGGGGGCAAGAGACCCAGTACTTC
TRBV2	few	NA	TRBJ2-7	CASKGVYEQYF	TGTGCCAGCAAGGGAGTCTACGAGCAGTACTTC
TRBV29-1	many	NA	TRBJ1-2	CSVGRAYGYTF	TGCAGCGTAGGACGGGCCTATGGCTACACCTTC
TRBV20-1	NA	TRBD2	TRBJ2-1	CSAAGLAGGNSYNEQFF	TGCAGCGCTGCGGGACTAGCGGGGGGGAACTCCTACAATGAGCAGTTCTTC
TRBV29-1	few	NA	TRBJ1-3	CSVPSGNTIYF	TGCAGCGTTCCCTCTGGAAACACCATATATTTT
TRBV28	NA	NA	TRBJ2-7	CASTTLGEEQYF	TGTGCCAGCACCACCCTGGGGGAGGAGCAGTACTTC